This T cell receptor beta chain comes out of a study of T cell responses to AZD1222 COVID-19 vaccine. Study observations and caveats: Only 5 or 6 AZD1222 recipients were seropositive at baseline.

For this clone: The antigen is not known.

Clones were sequenced by immunoSEQ multiplex PCR, and TCRdb holds only the in-frame ones, with some missing. The sample yields 120,000 or so clones, about 85% seen once. Trimming pared 2 bases from V and 1 base from J, leaving 5 bases between. CDR3 size: 13 residues. Germline V lookup: CDR1 SGHTA, CDR2 FQGTGA. Sequencing used peripheral blood, obtained on day 0 of AZD1222 vaccination. This clonotype was obtained from an adult in good health. The rearrangement links TRBV7-3 to TRBJ1-1; D is unresolved. The CDR3 spells CASSLQSNTEAFF. DNA for the CDR3: TGTGCCAGCAGCTTACAATCGAACACTGAAGCTTTCTTT.